This T cell receptor (beta chain) was captured in a study of human T cells and chemical hapten exposure. Trimming cost V 0 bases and J 4 bases, with 10 bases left between them. Germline V gives CDR1 LNHNV, CDR2 YYDKDF (reference sequence). There are 15 residues in the CDR3. Unique molecular identifiers were attached to individual cDNA molecules during library preparation. From the RACE reads, TCRdb called clonotypes with MiXCR, one entry per CDR3 protein. The data hold 300,000 to 450,000 distinct CDR3 sequences, with 4.8% observed a single time. Stated time point: patch test 1, 2 weeks after DPC sensitization. Treatment noted: therapeutic diphenylcyclopropenone sensitization with weekly scalp DPC. The study drew its donors from alopecia patients who were 18 to 70 years old and suitable for DPC.

The chain employs TRBV15 and TRBJ2-4; D is ambiguous. Sequences were derived from whole blood, sampled in connection with sensitization to the hapten diphenylcyclopropenone (DPC). The receptor's source is a woman aged 50 to 60 with alopecia areata. Some clones in this sample may be carry-over from other donors' samples. CDR3 bases: TGTGCCACCAGCAGAGATCAGAACGGTAAAAACATTCAGTACTTC. Amino acids: CATSRDQNGKNIQYF. The full variable domain, with the rest looked up from reference TRBV15 and TRBJ2-4, is DAMVIQNPRYQVTQFGKPVTLSCSQTLNHNVMYWYQQKSSQAPKLLFHYYDKDFNNEADTPDNFQSRRPNTSFCFLDIRSPGLGDTAMYLCATSRDQNGKNIQYFGAGTRLSVL.